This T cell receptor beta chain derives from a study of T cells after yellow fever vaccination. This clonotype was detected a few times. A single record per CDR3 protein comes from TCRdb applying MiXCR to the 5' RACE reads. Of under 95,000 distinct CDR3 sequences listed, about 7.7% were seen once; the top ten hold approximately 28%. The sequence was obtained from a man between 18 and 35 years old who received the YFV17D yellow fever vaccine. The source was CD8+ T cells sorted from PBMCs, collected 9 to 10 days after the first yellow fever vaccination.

DNA for the CDR3: TGTGCCAGCAGCCGGAGAGGACGGCTTGCTGGAAACACCATATATTTT. Translation: CASSRRGRLAGNTIYF. The chain carries TRBV3-1 and TRBJ1-3; D remains ambiguous. The CDR3 runs to 16 residues. Germline loops: CDR1 LGHDT, CDR2 YNNKEL (reference sequence). Deletions cut 4 bases from V and 2 bases from J, with 15 bases between.